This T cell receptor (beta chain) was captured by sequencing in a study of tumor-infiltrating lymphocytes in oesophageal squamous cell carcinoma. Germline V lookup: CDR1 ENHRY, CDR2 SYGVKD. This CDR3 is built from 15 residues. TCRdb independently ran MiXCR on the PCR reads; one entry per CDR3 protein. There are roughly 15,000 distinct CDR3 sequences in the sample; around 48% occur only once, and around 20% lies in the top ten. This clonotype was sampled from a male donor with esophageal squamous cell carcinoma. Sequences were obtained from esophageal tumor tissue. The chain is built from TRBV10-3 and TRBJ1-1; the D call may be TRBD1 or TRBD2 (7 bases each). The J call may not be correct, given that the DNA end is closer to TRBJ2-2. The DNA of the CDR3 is TGTGCCATCCGCGGGGGCACAGGGGTCACCGGGGAGCTGTTTTTT. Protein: CAIRGGTGVTGELFF.